Following are 27 T cell receptor beta chains from one sample sequenced in a study of blood T cell repertoires in COVID-19 (dated by TCRdb to 2018 to 2021). Preparation of the library involved the immunoSEQ multiplex PCR assay. TCRdb took over this immuneACCESS table, retaining in-frame rearrangements with V and J assigned. Such tables are incomplete; in checked studies, under half of the missing clones stem from an unresolved V gene, and the remainder is unexplained. The sample records some 210,000 clones, 65% to 85% of which are singletons. The ten biggest clones cover less than 3% of the sample. Sequenced material: peripheral blood. The receptors shown here come from a man between 45 and 60 years old with active or convalescent COVID-19.

J is TRBJ1-2 and V is TRBV7-8, with a weak D call TRBD1 (6 bases). The CDR3 length is 12 residues. CDR1 SGHVS and CDR2 FQNEAQ come from the germline V gene. V dropped 7 bases and J dropped 3 bases, with 9 bases sitting between them. The CDR3 reads CASMDRDYGYTF. The CDR3 DNA sequence: TGTGCCAGCATGGACAGAGACTATGGCTACACCTTC.

This chain uses TRBV5-1 with TRBJ2-7; 7 bases match TRBD1. With 8 bases clipped from V and 6 bases from J, the junction kept 5 bases outside the gene matches. Germline V gene data show CDR1 as SGHRS and CDR2 as YFSETQ. This CDR3 region has 11 residues. The CDR3 DNA follows: TGCGCCAGTTCAACAGGGGCCGAGCAGTACTTC. Encoded protein: CASSTGAEQYF.

This sequence joins TRBV13 and TRBJ1-1; D uncertain. CDR1 and CDR2 (germline): PRHDT, FYEKMQ (reference sequence). Trimming left V 6 bases short and J 8 bases short, with 10 bases between. CDR3 size: 11 residues. The CDR3: CASSLIVEAFF. In nucleotides, the CDR3 is TGTGCCAGCAGTCTCATAGTGGAAGCTTTCTTT. Using reference TRBV13 and TRBJ1-1 for the parts outside the CDR3, the full variable domain is AAGVIQSPRHLIKEKRETATLKCYPIPRHDTVYWYQQGPGQDPQFLISFYEKMQSDKGSIPDRFSAQQFSDYHSELNMSSLELGDSALYFCASSLIVEAFFGQGTRLTVV.

V gene TRBV15 combines with J gene TRBJ1-2; D is perhaps TRBD1 (6 bases). The germline V and J ends were trimmed by 1 base and 4 bases, with 13 bases remaining between them. The CDR3 has 15 residues. From germline, CDR1 is LNHNV and CDR2 YYDKDF (reference sequence). CDR3 sequence (DNA): TGTGCCACCAGCAGAGCCCGGACAGTGCCCTATGGCTACACCTTC. Its protein product is CATSRARTVPYGYTF.

The V gene is TRBV5-1, the J gene TRBJ2-3; D unresolved. CDR3 length: 14 residues. CDR1 SGHRS and CDR2 YFSETQ come from the germline V gene. Trimming stripped 0 bases from V and 4 bases from J, with 9 bases between. The CDR3 DNA reads TGCGCCAGCAGCTTGGATCCTAGATCAGATACGCAGTATTTT. Translating it yields CASSLDPRSDTQYF.

Here the CDR3 reads CASDGRGGTQYF. The CDR3 DNA reads TGTGCCAGCGATGGACGGGGGGGGACCCAGTACTTC. The J gene is TRBJ2-5, the V gene TRBV25-1; 8 nucleotides line up with TRBD2. Trimming removed 8 bases from V and 7 bases from J; junction bases left unmatched: 6. The CDR3 is made up of 12 amino acids. Germline values: CDR1 MGHDK, CDR2 SYGVNS.

The chain carries TRBV7-9 and TRBJ1-6; D remains ambiguous. The CDR3 loop spans 15 amino acids. Germline CDR1 reads SEHNR; CDR2 reads FQNEAQ (reference sequence). V lost 5 bases and J 0 bases, leaving 8 bases between the germline ends. The CDR3 sequence: CASSGTGSYNSPLHF. As DNA, the CDR3 is TGTGCCAGCAGCGGAACGGGCTCCTATAATTCACCCCTCCACTTT.

This rearrangement joins TRBV11-2 to TRBJ2-2; TRBD2 matches 8 bases. The length of the CDR3 is 12 residues. Germline V gene lookup returns CDR1 SGHAT and CDR2 FQNNGV. Unmatched junction bases numbered 0, after V lost 4 bases and J lost 8 bases. CDR3 nucleotide sequence: TGTGCCAGCAGCTCTAGCGGGGGGGAGCTGTTTTTT. Translating it yields CASSSSGGELFF. The full variable domain, completed using reference TRBV11-2 and TRBJ2-2, is EAGVAQSPRYKIIEKRQSVAFWCNPISGHATLYWYQQILGQGPKLLIQFQNNGVVDDSQLPKDRFSAERLKGVDSTLKIQPAKLEDSAVYLCASSSSGGELFFGEGSRLTVL.

To note about this clone: Other DNA variants within this sample encode the same CDR3. J is TRBJ1-5 and V is TRBV9; D unclear. There are 15 residues in the CDR3. Germline-derived CDR1 and CDR2 are SGDLS and YYNGEE. Trimming cost V 0 bases and J 1 base, with 8 bases left between them. The CDR3 spells CASSVGWSSNQPQHF. Here the CDR3 DNA reads TGTGCCAGCAGCGTAGGGTGGAGCAGCAATCAGCCCCAGCATTTT.

The chain carries TRBV6-6 and TRBJ2-3, with a possible D match to TRBD1 (6 bases). V was clipped by 5 bases and J by 1 base, with 13 bases between them. This CDR3 comprises 15 residues. The germline V gene encodes CDR1 MNHNY and CDR2 SVGAGI (reference sequence). The CDR3 is CASSPGTSRTDTQYF. CDR3 in DNA: TGTGCCAGCAGTCCTGGGACATCTCGCACAGATACGCAGTATTTT.

This clone was seen a single time. The rearrangement joins TRBV10-3 to TRBJ2-5, with no clear D. The CDR3 runs 13 residues. CDR1 ENHRY and CDR2 SYGVKD come from the germline V gene. The V end lost 0 bases, the J end lost 4 bases, and 6 bases lay between the germline ends. The CDR3 protein is CAISESNGETQYF. For the CDR3, the DNA is TGTGCCATCAGTGAGTCCAACGGAGAGACCCAGTACTTC.

V usage is TRBV30 and J usage is TRBJ2-5; no definite D call. V lost 2 bases and J lost 5, with 12 bases in between. Looked up from germline, CDR1 is GTSNPN and CDR2 is SVGIG (reference sequence). This CDR3 spans 13 amino acids. This CDR3 reads CAWSRRASETQYF. The CDR3 coding sequence is TGTGCCTGGAGTAGGCGAGCGTCCGAGACCCAGTACTTC. The full variable domain, its missing parts supplied by reference TRBV30 and TRBJ2-5, is SQTIHQWPATLVQPVGSPLSLECTVEGTSNPNLYWYRQAAGRGLQLLFYSVGIGQISSEVPQNLSASRPQDRQFILSSKKLLLSDSGFYLCAWSRRASETQYFGPGTRLLVL.

This clone was observed at least ten times. The V gene is TRBV28, the J gene TRBJ2-7, with 9 bases aligning to TRBD2. V trimming: 4 bases; J trimming: 6 bases; junction bases outside the gene matches: 10. Germline V gene data show CDR1 as MDHEN and CDR2 as SYDVKM. The CDR3 runs to 15 residues. The CDR3 here is CASSYGLARTSEQYF. The CDR3 nucleotides are TGTGCCAGCAGTTACGGACTAGCGAGAACCTCCGAGCAGTACTTC.

V usage is TRBV4-1 and J usage is TRBJ2-5; 15 nucleotides align to TRBD2. Germline values: CDR1 MGHRA, CDR2 YSYEKL. The length of the CDR3 is 17 residues. The J segment lost 4 bases and the V segment lost 4 bases, leaving 7 bases of the junction unmatched. In DNA form, the CDR3 reads TGCGCCAGCAGCCCCCGGACTAGCGGGGGGGTGGGAGAGACCCAGTACTTC. This encodes CASSPRTSGGVGETQYF.

This chain connects TRBV7-8 to TRBJ2-2; D is perhaps TRBD2 (6 bases). With 4 bases removed from V and 4 bases from J, the gap between germline ends came to 16 bases. Germline-derived CDR1 and CDR2 are SGHVS and FQNEAQ. The CDR3 covers 16 residues. CDR3 bases: TGTGCCAGCAGCTCCCCGGGCGGGGCCCCCACCGGGGAGCTGTTTTTT. This sequence encodes CASSSPGGAPTGELFF.

This sequence joins TRBV4-2 and TRBJ1-4; 7 nucleotides match TRBD1. The CDR3 loop spans 13 amino acids. CDR1 is LGHNA and CDR2 is YNFKEQ in the germline V gene. The V gene end was trimmed by 4 bases and the J gene end by 7 bases; junction bases not matched to a gene: 3. CDR3 bases: TGTGCCAGCAGCCCGCGACAGGGTGAAAAACTGTTTTTT. As protein: CASSPRQGEKLFF.

The chain couples TRBV19 to TRBJ1-1, with 7 bases matching TRBD1. After removal of 3 bases from V and 6 bases from J, the junction contained 7 bases not matched to a gene. This CDR3 contains 14 residues. Germline V lookup: CDR1 LNHDA, CDR2 SQIVND (reference sequence). The CDR3 sequence: CASSMLGGKAEAFF. DNA of the CDR3: TGTGCCAGTAGTATGTTAGGGGGCAAGGCTGAAGCTTTCTTT.

As for this clone: One junction end does not reproduce the germline sequence, and a read error may be involved. The CDR3 DNA reads as TGTGCCAGCAGCCAAGATTTTAGCGGGAGAGCTCACTTC. It yields the protein CASSQDFSGRAHF. The V and J genes are TRBV4-2 and TRBJ2-5; 9 bases align to TRBD2. This CDR3 has 13 residues. Germline-derived CDR1 and CDR2 are LGHNA and YNFKEQ.

The chain uses TRBV19 and TRBJ1-5; D unclear. CDR1 LNHDA and CDR2 SQIVND come from the germline V gene (reference sequence). This CDR3 contains 13 residues. Between the trimmed V and J ends, which lost 7 bases and 4 bases, there was a span of 11 bases. As DNA, the CDR3 is TGTGCCAGTAACCATGACACAAATCAGCCCCAGCATTTT. Protein product: CASNHDTNQPQHF.

The V gene is TRBV29-1, the J gene TRBJ1-2, with D tentatively TRBD1 (6 bases). CDR1 is SQVTM and CDR2 is ANQGSEA in the germline V gene. The CDR3 extends over 11 amino acids. With 4 bases removed from V and 4 bases from J, the gap between germline ends came to 7 bases. The CDR3 coding sequence is TGCAGCGTTGGACAGGTCTATGGCTACACCTTC. Translated: CSVGQVYGYTF.

This clone was recorded once. This chain uses TRBV2 with TRBJ2-7; 12 nucleotides agree with TRBD1. The trim removed 3 bases at V and 4 bases at J, leaving 13 bases unmatched. CDR1 is SNHLY and CDR2 is FYNNEI in the germline V gene. CDR3 length: 18 residues. CDR3 sequence reads: CASSDPILRDRGQYEQYF. The CDR3, as DNA: TGTGCCAGCAGTGACCCCATACTCCGGGACAGGGGGCAATACGAGCAGTACTTC. Combining the CDR3 with reference TRBV2 and TRBJ2-7 gives the whole variable domain EPEVTQTPSHQVTQMGQEVILRCVPISNHLYFYWYRQILGQKVEFLVSFYNNEISEKSEIFDDQFSVERPDGSNFTLKIRSTKLEDSAMYFCASSDPILRDRGQYEQYFGPGTRLTVT.

This clone has just one count. This chain links TRBV27 with TRBJ2-2, with TRBD1 as a possible D gene (6 bases). Trimming removed 2 bases at V and 4 bases at J, with 17 bases between. The CDR3 has 17 amino acids. Germline V CDR1 and CDR2: MNHEY, SMNVEV (reference sequence). CDR3 nucleotide sequence: TGTGCCAGCAGTTTAAGCGCGGCAGGGGCAAGCACCGGGGAGCTGTTTTTT. This gives the protein CASSLSAAGASTGELFF.

In its sample, this clone was seen once. The genes are TRBV9 and TRBJ1-2; 12 nucleotides match TRBD1. CDR3 length: 15 residues. Germline V CDR1 and CDR2: SGDLS, YYNGEE. After removal of 4 bases from V and 7 bases from J, the junction contained 8 bases not matched to a gene. The DNA of the CDR3 is TGTGCCAGCAGCACCCGGGACAGGGGGCTAGGTGGCTACACCTTC. This gives the protein CASSTRDRGLGGYTF.

The V call is TRBV20-1, the J call TRBJ1-4; D perhaps matches TRBD1 (5 bases). V was trimmed by 3 bases and J by 8 bases, leaving 7 bases between them. There are 11 residues in the CDR3. In germline, CDR1 is DFQATT, CDR2 SNEGSKA (reference sequence). Here the CDR3 DNA reads TGCAGTGCTAGTCGACAGGAAAAACTGTTTTTT. It specifies CSASRQEKLFF.

The gene calls are TRBV7-2 and TRBJ2-2; D remains unclear. V gave up 2 bases and J gave up 3 bases, with 4 bases separating them. CDR1 and CDR2 from the germline V gene are SGHTA and FQGNSA. CDR3 size: 13 residues. CDR3 loop: CASSLLYTGELFF. Here the CDR3 DNA reads TGTGCCAGCAGCTTACTTTACACCGGGGAGCTGTTTTTT.

V usage is TRBV7-6 and J usage is TRBJ2-1; 10 bases line up with TRBD2. From germline, CDR1 is SGHVS and CDR2 FNYEAQ. V trimming: 5 bases; J trimming: 5 bases; junction bases outside the gene matches: 9. The CDR3 consists of 16 residues. This CDR3 reads CASSVTGTSENNEQFF. CDR3 in DNA: TGTGCCAGCAGCGTAACCGGGACTAGCGAAAACAATGAGCAGTTCTTC.

V usage is TRBV9 and J usage is TRBJ2-7; TRBD1 matches 8 bases. CDR3 length: 15 amino acids. Germline values: CDR1 SGDLS, CDR2 YYNGEE. V gave up 7 bases and J gave up 7 bases; unmatched junction bases: 16. This CDR3 is CASSQGAVSVGEQYF. In DNA, the CDR3 is TGTGCCAGCTCCCAGGGGGCAGTATCGGTGGGGGAGCAGTACTTC.